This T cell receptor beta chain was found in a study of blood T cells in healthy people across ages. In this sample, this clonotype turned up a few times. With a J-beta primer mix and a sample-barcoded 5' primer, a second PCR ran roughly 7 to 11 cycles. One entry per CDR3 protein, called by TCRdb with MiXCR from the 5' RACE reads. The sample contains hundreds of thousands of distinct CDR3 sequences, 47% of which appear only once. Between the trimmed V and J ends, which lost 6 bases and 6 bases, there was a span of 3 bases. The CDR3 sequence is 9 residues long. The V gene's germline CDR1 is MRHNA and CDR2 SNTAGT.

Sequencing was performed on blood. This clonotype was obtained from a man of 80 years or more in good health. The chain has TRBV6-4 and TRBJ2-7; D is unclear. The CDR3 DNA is TGTGCCAGCAGAGGCGAGCAGTACTTC. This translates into CASRGEQYF.